The 8 T cell receptor beta chains presented below share a single source sample, sequenced in a study of blood T cell repertoires in COVID-19. Repertoires were generated with immunoSEQ multiplex PCR, while TCRdb's copy carries only in-frame clones and drops some. The repertoire includes 65,000 to 90,000 clones, 85% to 90% of them detected once, and approximately 22% sits in the top ten. Specimen: peripheral blood. The receptor set was obtained from an elderly woman in a cohort sampled during active or convalescent COVID-19.

The J gene is TRBJ1-3, the V gene TRBV6-5; D might be TRBD1 (5 bases). This CDR3 region has 13 residues. V was cut by 5 bases and J by 3 bases, with 8 bases left in between. CDR1 and CDR2 from the germline V gene are MNHEY and SVGAGI. The CDR3 coding sequence is TGTGCCAGCAGTCAGGGAAATGGAAACACCATATATTTT. This translates into CASSQGNGNTIYF.

The chain's CDR3 is CASSLGRAYNEQFF. The CDR3 DNA sequence: TGTGCCAGCAGTTTGGGCAGAGCCTACAATGAGCAGTTCTTC. The chain carries TRBV27 and TRBJ2-1; D unresolved. The CDR3 extends over 14 amino acids. V dropped 3 bases and J dropped 2 bases, with 8 bases sitting between them. Per germline, CDR1 MNHEY and CDR2 SMNVEV (reference sequence).

This clone has just a few counts. This chain links TRBV27 with TRBJ1-5, with 9 bases identical to TRBD1. Per the germline V gene, CDR1 is MNHEY and CDR2 is SMNVEV (reference sequence). J was trimmed by 4 bases and V by 3 bases; bases with no gene match: 1. The CDR3 is 14 amino acids. The CDR3 loop reads CASSLTGGNQPQHF. The CDR3 DNA reads as TGTGCCAGCAGTTTGACAGGGGGTAATCAGCCCCAGCATTTT.

This clone was found a few times. DNA of the CDR3: TGCGCCAGCAGCTCCGGGGCGGGGCTGGGAGAGACCCAGTACTTC. This gives the protein CASSSGAGLGETQYF. The chain couples TRBV5-1 to TRBJ2-5, with D perhaps TRBD2 (6 bases). CDR3 length equals 15 residues. V lost 3 bases and J lost 4, with 16 bases in between. Germline CDR1 is SGHRS and CDR2 is YFSETQ.

This CDR3 is CASSVGGGVSYEQYF. The CDR3 coding sequence is TGTGCCAGCAGCGTAGGCGGAGGAGTCTCCTACGAGCAGTACTTC. This sequence joins TRBV9 and TRBJ2-7; TRBD2 is a possible D gene (5 bases). CDR1 is SGDLS and CDR2 is YYNGEE in the germline V gene. The CDR3 length is 15 residues. The V end lost 0 bases, the J end lost 0 bases, and 10 bases lay between the germline ends.

V gene TRBV12-5 combines with J gene TRBJ1-5, with TRBD1 as a possible D gene (5 bases). V dropped 5 bases and J dropped 1 base, with 9 bases sitting between them. The germline gives CDR1 LGHNT, CDR2 FRNRAP. The CDR3 consists of 14 residues. CDR3 amino acids: CASGPGGSNQPQHF. The CDR3 DNA is TGTGCTAGTGGTCCCGGGGGAAGCAATCAGCCCCAGCATTTT.

J is TRBJ2-2 and V is TRBV5-1; 10 bases align to TRBD2. The CDR3 runs to 15 residues. The V segment lost 0 bases and the J segment 7 bases; nucleotides outside the gene matches: 3. The germline V gene has CDR1 SGHRS and CDR2 YFSETQ. The CDR3 spells CASSLAPSGSGELFF. In DNA, the CDR3 is TGCGCCAGCAGCTTGGCTCCTAGCGGGAGCGGGGAGCTGTTTTTT.

The rearrangement links TRBV7-2 to TRBJ2-1, with 13 nucleotides matching TRBD2. With 7 bases clipped from V and 10 bases from J, the junction kept 22 bases outside the gene matches. Germline V gene lookup returns CDR1 SGHTA and CDR2 FQGNSA. There are 19 residues in the CDR3. This chain's CDR3 is CASKSPGLAGSRGVGEQFF. In DNA form, the CDR3 reads TGTGCCAGCAAGTCCCCGGGACTAGCGGGGTCCAGAGGAGTCGGAGAGCAGTTCTTC.